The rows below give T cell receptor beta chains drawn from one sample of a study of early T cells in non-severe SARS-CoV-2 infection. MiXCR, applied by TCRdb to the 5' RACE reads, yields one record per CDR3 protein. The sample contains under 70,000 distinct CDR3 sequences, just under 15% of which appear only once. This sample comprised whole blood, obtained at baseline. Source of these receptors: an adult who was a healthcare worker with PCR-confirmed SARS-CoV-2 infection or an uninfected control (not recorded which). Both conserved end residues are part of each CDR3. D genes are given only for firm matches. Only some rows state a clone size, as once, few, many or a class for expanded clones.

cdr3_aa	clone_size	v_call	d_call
CASSYSSGTGSYEQYF	NA	TRBV6-5	TRBD1
CASSSLKGTHEQYF	NA	TRBV7-9	NA
CASSPRGLAGELYNEQFF	few	TRBV18	TRBD2
CASLRTGRPSGYTF	many	TRBV12-3/TRBV12-4	TRBD1
CASSHSRTYSYEQYF	once	TRBV3-1	NA
CATSRELAGVGFSYEQYF	few	TRBV15	TRBD2
CATSGTGQGNEQYF	few	TRBV24-1	TRBD1
CAISETGGSYEQYF	many	TRBV10-3	TRBD1
CASSLTFNNEQFF	many	TRBV5-6	NA
CSARQGKETQYF	few	TRBV20-1	TRBD1
CASSPLGKETYGYTF	NA	TRBV18	NA
CASSVRQSNEQFF	many	TRBV2	NA
CASSYRWPPDTQYF	few	TRBV6-5	NA
CASIQQGKVFF	many	TRBV28	NA
CASSQSGRNTGELFF	NA	TRBV3-1	NA
CASSPRGTGELFF	many	TRBV5-4	TRBD1
CASSRGGTDTQYF	NA	TRBV18	NA
CASSPWTGNYNEQFF	few	TRBV5-1	TRBD1
CASSRTSGSYEQYF	NA	TRBV4-2	TRBD2
CASSPTGTGVNIQYF	NA	TRBV7-9	TRBD1
CASSLATGANVLTF	few	TRBV7-9	NA
CASSLPREPYEQYF	few	TRBV28	NA
CASSHYGTGWTYEQYF	NA	TRBV11-2	TRBD1
CSARLPLATPYEQYF	NA	TRBV20-1	NA
CASSQASGSYNEQFF	few	TRBV4-1	TRBD2
CASSLPGAGTDTQYF	few	TRBV5-1	NA
CATSRGRNSGGYTF	few	TRBV15	NA
CASSSGGLPNCTF	few	TRBV5-4	NA
CASSEGLGTGELFF	NA	TRBV5-1	NA
CASSIGQTSYNEQFF	few	TRBV19	NA
CASSVEGRVVEAFF	many	TRBV9	NA
CASAFVNTGELFF	NA	TRBV2	NA
CASWWDRGKETQYF	few	TRBV2	TRBD1
CASSLRPSGDTNYGYTF	many	TRBV27	NA
CASSQDRSGGRGYGYTF	few	TRBV14	NA
CASTRTGVGETQYF	few	TRBV12-3/TRBV12-4	TRBD1
CASTLSNNEQFF	NA	TRBV11-2	NA